A selection of T cell receptor beta chains follows, all from one sample in a study of shared T cell receptors in the human thymus. Here immunoSEQ multiplex PCR was the method, and the copy in TCRdb shows in-frame clones only, minus some. The sample includes over 450,000 clones, approximately 80% seen only once; the top ten take 0.013%. These sequences were also reported in another study, on human thymus T cells.

Sequenced sample: thymocytes. The receptors shown here come from a boy less than two years old with a congenital heart defect. The CDR3 runs from the conserved cysteine through the conserved F or W. D genes are given only for firm matches. Clone size is not always given. Where it is, it says once, few, many or a class for expanded clones.

V gene	J gene	clone size	D gene	CDR3 protein	CDR3 DNA
TRBV11-2	TRBJ1-1	.	.	CASSRVAGMNTEAFF	TGTGCCAGCTCCCGGGTCGCAGGGATGAACACTGAAGCTTTCTTT
TRBV6-5	TRBJ2-5	once	.	CASSYFGQPDQETQYF	TGTGCCAGCAGTTACTTCGGACAGCCGGACCAAGAGACCCAGTACTTC
TRBV4-3	TRBJ2-1	.	TRBD1	CASSRGKDRESYNEQFF	TGCGCCAGCAGCCGAGGGAAAGACAGGGAAAGCTACAATGAGCAGTTCTTC
TRBV2	TRBJ1-1	few	.	CASNPGGVRVEAFF	TGTGCCAGCAATCCCGGGGGGGTGCGGGTTGAAGCTTTCTTT
TRBV25-1	TRBJ2-1	.	.	CASMPGDNEQFF	TGTGCCAGCATGCCTGGAGACAATGAGCAGTTCTTC
TRBV7-9	TRBJ1-4	once	.	CASRRKDSTNEKLFF	TGTGCCAGCAGGCGAAAGGACAGCACTAATGAAAAACTGTTTTTT
TRBV30	TRBJ2-2	.	TRBD2	CAWSTGTSGGAGELFF	TGTGCCTGGAGTACCGGGACTAGCGGAGGGGCCGGGGAGCTGTTTTTT
TRBV9	TRBJ1-2	.	.	CASSGPTESSNYGYTF	TGTGCCAGCAGCGGACCCACAGAAAGCTCTAACTATGGCTACACCTTC
TRBV27	TRBJ2-1	.	TRBD1	CASSHDTTGTEVARNEQFF	TGTGCCAGCAGCCACGACACGACCGGGACAGAAGTGGCCAGGAATGAGCAGTTCTTC
TRBV14	TRBJ2-1	.	.	CASSQVSLQEAYNEQFF	TGTGCCAGCAGCCAAGTAAGTCTCCAGGAGGCCTACAATGAGCAGTTCTTC
TRBV5-8	TRBJ2-3	.	TRBD2	CASSLRGSWRDTQYF	TGTGCCAGCAGCTTGCGCGGGAGTTGGCGGGATACGCAGTATTTT
TRBV5-1	TRBJ2-7	.	TRBD2	CASRREGSYEQYF	TGCGCCAGCAGACGGGAGGGGTCCTACGAGCAGTACTTC
TRBV19	TRBJ1-2	few	TRBD1	CASHVDRGGYGYTF	TGTGCCAGCCACGTCGACAGGGGAGGATATGGCTACACCTTC
TRBV27	TRBJ2-7	.	.	CASRQQGGGYEQYF	TGTGCCAGCAGACAACAGGGAGGGGGATACGAGCAGTACTTC
TRBV5-1	TRBJ1-4	.	.	CASSWSGQRNEKLFF	TGCGCCAGCAGCTGGAGTGGACAGAGGAATGAAAAACTGTTTTTT
TRBV11-2	TRBJ2-2	.	.	CASSLAGVSGELFF	TGTGCCAGCAGCTTAGCGGGGGTTTCCGGGGAGCTGTTTTTT
TRBV19	TRBJ2-3	.	.	CASSILDTQYF	TGTGCCAGTAGTATCCTTGATACGCAGTATTTT
TRBV6-5	TRBJ2-1	.	.	CASIHPPGEQFF	TGTGCCAGCATCCACCCCCCAGGGGAGCAGTTCTTC
TRBV28	TRBJ2-1	.	.	CASSLVAAGGNEQFF	TGTGCCAGCAGTTTAGTAGCGGCAGGGGGCAATGAGCAGTTCTTC
TRBV4-3	TRBJ1-1	few	.	CASSQDPGHSNTEAFF	TGCGCCAGCAGCCAGGACCCAGGGCACAGTAACACTGAAGCTTTCTTT
TRBV27	TRBJ2-7	.	.	CASSLRREPHEQYF	TGTGCCAGCAGCCTACGGAGGGAGCCCCACGAGCAGTACTTC
TRBV7-9	TRBJ1-2	.	TRBD1	CASSQGDRGSLDYGYTF	TGTGCCAGCAGCCAAGGAGACAGGGGCTCGTTGGACTATGGCTACACCTTC
TRBV25-1	TRBJ2-3	.	TRBD1	CASSFPQGAHTDTQYF	TGTGCCAGCAGTTTTCCCCAGGGGGCCCACACAGATACGCAGTATTTT